This T cell receptor beta chain was obtained from a study of CD8+CD57+ T cells in acquired aplastic anemia. Study-level information: DNA from sorted CD4+ and CD8+ cells averaged approximately 3.5 ug. Findings and caveats of the study: Patients versus controls showed no significant CD8+ Simpson's diversity difference.

The germline gives CDR1 MNHEY, CDR2 SMNVEV (reference sequence). CDR3 size: 14 residues. Trimming removed 6 bases from V and 0 bases from J, with 11 bases in between. Genomic DNA, serving as template, underwent TCR beta VDJ and CDR3 profiling. TCRdb re-called the reads through MiXCR, storing one row per CDR3 protein. The table records about 160,000 distinct CDR3 sequences, around 45% of them present only once. This clonotype was seen a few times. Its antigen remains unknown. The chain carries TRBV27 and TRBJ1-1; D ambiguous. Sequenced: sorted CD4+, CD8+, or CD8+CD57+ T cells (not recorded which) from PBMCs. The TCR was taken from a human donor in good health. The CDR3 region has the DNA TGTGCCAGCAGGGAAGGACGGATGAACACTGAAGCTTTCTTT. This codes for CASREGRMNTEAFF.